The sequence of this T cell receptor (beta chain) was determined in a study of T cell responses to AZD1222 COVID-19 vaccine. With 3 bases removed from V and 5 bases from J, the gap between germline ends came to 18 bases. Germline CDR1 SGHNT, CDR2 YYREEE (reference sequence). The CDR3 sequence is 15 residues long. Only in-frame clones appear in the TCRdb table, and some are missing; sequencing was by immunoSEQ multiplex PCR. The sample has 90,000 to 120,000 clones, approximately 90% seen once; the top ten hold about 2.5%. Turning to this clone: Antigen specificity is unknown.

Study-wide results and limits: With two AZD1222 doses given, Spike-specific TCR breadth and depth both rose. Nearly half of spike-specific TCRs reportedly target variant regions that are unmutated in the B.1.351 and B.1.1.7 variants. Donors, mostly white British, included more females; clonal diversity was possibly underestimated. The study sampled repertoires only after the peak T cell response.

This sequence joins TRBV5-4 and TRBJ2-7, with a tentative D call TRBD2 (5 bases). The clonotype was recovered from an adult who received the AZD1222 COVID-19 vaccine. Source: peripheral blood, taken 28 days after the second AZD1222 dose. CDR3: CASSSEVTSYNEQYF. The CDR3 DNA sequence: TGTGCCAGCAGCTCGGAGGTCACATCCTACAACGAGCAGTACTTC.